One sample yielded the 28 T cell receptor beta chains listed below, sequenced in a study of control samples from healthy donors and cancer patients. The data were produced by immunoSEQ multiplex PCR, yet TCRdb's version contains in-frame clones alone and is incomplete. The sample records some 150,000 clones, approximately 94% being singletons. The sample comprised blood. The receptors were gathered from a man aged 40-50 years in good health.

V gene TRBV5-8 combines with J gene TRBJ1-4; D is uncertain. Trimming removed 0 bases at V and 3 bases at J, with 12 bases between. Germline CDR1 reads SGHTS; CDR2 reads YDEGEE. The CDR3 has 16 amino acids. CDR3 sequence reads: CASSLGRQAANEKLFF. The CDR3 DNA is TGTGCCAGCAGCTTGGGTCGGCAGGCCGCTAATGAAAAACTGTTTTTT.

The chain employs TRBV24-1 and TRBJ2-7; the match to TRBD1 covers 7 bases. CDR3 length equals 14 residues. Germline V CDR1 and CDR2: KGHDR, SFDVKD. V dropped 2 bases and J dropped 6; count of bases not matched to a gene: 6. CDR3 residues: CATSDSTGWREQYF. The CDR3 DNA is TGTGCCACCAGTGATTCGACAGGGTGGCGCGAGCAGTACTTC.

The chain employs TRBV6-5 and TRBJ1-5; D gene uncertain. Germline assignment: CDR1 MNHEY and CDR2 SVGAGI. The CDR3 is 13 residues long. The ends were cut back, 2 bases at V and 3 bases at J, with 5 bases in the middle. CDR3 bases: TGTGCCAGCAGTTACGCTGACAATCAGCCCCAGCATTTT. This encodes CASSYADNQPQHF.

V usage is TRBV19 and J usage is TRBJ1-2; D is perhaps TRBD1 (5 bases). The V gene lost 6 bases and the J gene lost 3 bases, with 14 bases spanning the gap. Germline assignment: CDR1 LNHDA and CDR2 SQIVND (reference sequence). The length of the CDR3 is 14 residues. As DNA, the CDR3 is TGTGCCAGTAGCCCTTGGGGCGGGCACTATGGCTACACCTTC. Protein sequence: CASSPWGGHYGYTF. Drawing the rest from reference TRBV19 and TRBJ1-2, the complete variable domain is DGGITQSPKYLFRKEGQNVTLSCEQNLNHDAMYWYRQDPGQGLRLIYYSQIVNDFQKGDIAEGYSVSREKKESFPLTVTSAQKNPTAFYLCASSPWGGHYGYTFGSGTRLTVV.

This chain uses TRBV18 with TRBJ2-1; 8 nucleotides agree with TRBD1. CDR3 size: 13 residues. After removal of 3 bases from V and 6 bases from J, the junction contained 1 base not matched to a gene. CDR1 and CDR2 from the germline V gene are KGHSH and LQKENI. The CDR3 coding sequence is TGTGCCAGCTCACCTGGGACAGGCAATGAGCAGTTCTTC. Translated: CASSPGTGNEQFF.

The rearrangement joins TRBV5-1 to TRBJ1-4; the D is unclear. The germline V gene has CDR1 SGHRS and CDR2 YFSETQ. This CDR3 comprises 15 residues. V was shortened by 4 bases and J by 8 bases, with 18 bases between the two germline ends. This chain's CDR3 is CASSLESPVGEKLFF. Written as DNA, the CDR3 is TGCGCCAGCAGCCTCGAAAGCCCGGTGGGGGAAAAACTGTTTTTT.

The rearrangement uses TRBV12-3 or TRBV12-4 and TRBJ1-2; TRBD1 matches at 8 bases. J lost 4 bases, V lost 6 bases, and 4 bases had no gene match. The CDR3 consists of 13 residues. CDR3 sequence (DNA): TGTGCCAGCAGCCCAGGGGGCGGCTATGGCTACACCTTC. Its protein product is CASSPGGGYGYTF.

The V and J genes are TRBV29-1 and TRBJ2-1, with 7 bases fitting TRBD1. The CDR3 has 13 amino acids. CDR1 is SQVTM and CDR2 is ANQGSEA in the germline V gene. V shed 4 bases and J 3 bases; nucleotides not matched to a gene: 3. The CDR3 loop is CSVGTGGYNEQFF. The CDR3 nucleotides read TGCAGCGTTGGGACAGGAGGCTACAATGAGCAGTTCTTC.

This chain links TRBV24-1 with TRBJ1-5; 10 bases are a match to TRBD1. The CDR3 runs 17 residues. The V gene end was trimmed by 3 bases and the J gene end by 2 bases; junction bases not matched to a gene: 6. Germline V CDR1 and CDR2: KGHDR, SFDVKD. CDR3 nucleotide sequence: TGTGCCACCAGTGATCCACAGACAGGGGGCGGCAATCAGCCCCAGCATTTT. This codes for CATSDPQTGGGNQPQHF.

The rearrangement joins TRBV3-1 (or the pseudogene TRBV3-2) to TRBJ2-1; 12 positions agree with TRBD2. CDR1 is LGHDT and CDR2 is YNNKEL in the germline V gene (reference sequence). J lost 0 bases, V lost 1 base, and 10 bases had no gene match. This CDR3 region has 20 residues. CDR3 amino acids: CASSQAPSLAGGNSYNEQFF. In DNA, the CDR3 is TGTGCCAGCAGCCAAGCCCCATCACTAGCGGGGGGTAACTCCTACAATGAGCAGTTCTTC.

The chain is built from TRBV7-6 and TRBJ2-7; perhaps TRBD2 as D (6 bases). Germline-derived CDR1 and CDR2 are SGHVS and FNYEAQ. Trimming pared 5 bases from V and 6 bases from J, leaving 17 bases between. The CDR3 contains 14 residues. CDR3 protein: CASSPLGGSGEQYF. CDR3 coding DNA: TGTGCCAGCAGCCCTCTCGGGGGATCTGGCGAGCAGTACTTC.

This sequence joins TRBV9 and TRBJ1-2; unclear D gene. Looked up from germline, CDR1 is SGDLS and CDR2 is YYNGEE. The CDR3 is 13 residues long. V was trimmed by 7 bases and J by 4 bases, leaving 14 bases between them. The DNA of the CDR3 is TGTGCCAGCCTTACGGCGGGCAGCTATGGCTACACCTTC. Translated, it gives CASLTAGSYGYTF.

This chain connects TRBV5-1 to TRBJ1-2, with 12 bases lining up with TRBD1. The CDR3 has 17 residues. Trimming removed 0 bases from V and 4 bases from J; junction bases left unmatched: 7. The germline V gene has CDR1 SGHRS and CDR2 YFSETQ. Written as DNA, the CDR3 is TGCGCCAGCAGCTTGGCCGGGACAGGGGGCGGTGGCTATGGCTACACCTTC. Its protein product is CASSLAGTGGGGYGYTF.

This clone was seen a handful of times. The V call is TRBV27, the J call TRBJ1-4, with D perhaps matching TRBD1 (5 bases). Trimming stripped 6 bases from V and 7 bases from J, with 12 bases between. This CDR3 region has 13 residues. Germline V gene data show CDR1 as MNHEY and CDR2 as SMNVEV (reference sequence). CDR3 bases: TGTGCCAGCAGGAGACGGGGGAGTGAAAAACTGTTTTTT. The encoded protein is CASRRRGSEKLFF.

V gene TRBV10-2 combines with J gene TRBJ2-1; 10 bases match TRBD2. The ends lost 6 bases at V and 8 bases at J; junction bases unmatched: 4. This CDR3 contains 13 residues. Germline-derived CDR1 and CDR2 are WSHSY and SAAADI. Here the CDR3 reads CASRSGGADEQFF. For the CDR3, the DNA is TGCGCCAGCAGGAGCGGGGGGGCAGATGAGCAGTTCTTC.

The chain links TRBV5-1 to TRBJ2-5, with a tentative D call TRBD2 (6 bases). Germline CDR1 is SGHRS and CDR2 is YFSETQ. Between the trimmed V and J ends, which lost 0 bases and 7 bases, there was a span of 16 bases. This CDR3 is built from 15 residues. CDR3 in amino acids: CASSLEGPGTGTQYF. CDR3 nucleotide sequence: TGCGCCAGCAGCTTGGAGGGCCCTGGGACTGGGACCCAGTACTTC.

The chain is built from TRBV6-1 and TRBJ2-3, with D perhaps matching TRBD1 (5 bases). Trimming took 4 bases from V and 2 from J, leaving 16 bases between them. This CDR3 has 16 amino acids. CDR1 MNHNS and CDR2 SASEGT come from the germline V gene. The CDR3 reads CASSADSPINTDTQYF. CDR3 in DNA: TGTGCCAGCAGTGCCGACAGTCCGATTAACACAGATACGCAGTATTTT.

This chain joins TRBV6-6 and TRBJ2-2; D call uncertain. V dropped 6 bases and J dropped 5 bases, with 7 bases sitting between them. The CDR3 contains 12 residues. Germline values: CDR1 MNHNY, CDR2 SVGAGI (reference sequence). The DNA of the CDR3 is TGTGCCAGCAGCGATTGGACCGGGGAGCTGTTTTTT. Its translation is CASSDWTGELFF.

This clone has a single count. The rearrangement uses TRBV28 and TRBJ2-7; TRBD1 matches 7 bases. V lost 5 bases to trimming and J lost 3 bases; unmatched junction nucleotides: 7. Germline V CDR1 and CDR2: MDHEN, SYDVKM. The CDR3 length is 14 residues. This CDR3 is CASSRRTGDYEQYF. DNA for the CDR3: TGTGCCAGCAGTCGTAGGACAGGCGACTACGAGCAGTACTTC.

The J gene is TRBJ2-3, the V gene TRBV5-4; D is unclear. V was trimmed by 1 base and J by 4 bases, leaving 10 bases between them. CDR3 length: 14 amino acids. Germline V lookup: CDR1 SGHNT, CDR2 YYREEE (reference sequence). The CDR3 loop is CASSLYPVPDTQYF. The CDR3 DNA sequence: TGTGCCAGCAGCTTGTATCCAGTACCAGATACGCAGTATTTT.

This chain joins TRBV11-1 and TRBJ1-6; TRBD1 matches at 9 bases. Germline CDR1 and CDR2: SGHAT and FQDESV (reference sequence). V lost 5 bases, J lost 15 bases, and 8 bases stayed unmatched. This CDR3 region has 13 residues. The CDR3 region has the DNA TGTGCCAGCAGCCAAACGGGACAGGGTCTCCTCCACTTT. This sequence encodes CASSQTGQGLLHF.

This chain uses TRBV6-6 with TRBJ1-2; 11 bases align to TRBD1. The CDR3 covers 16 residues. Germline V gives CDR1 MNHNY, CDR2 SVGAGI (reference sequence). The V and J ends lost 4 bases and 4 bases, in that order; junction bases with no gene match: 8. The CDR3 sequence: CASSSWDRGDLYGYTF. The CDR3 DNA reads as TGTGCCAGCAGTTCCTGGGACAGGGGGGACCTCTATGGCTACACCTTC.

The chain has TRBV14 and TRBJ2-7; 7 nucleotides align to TRBD2. The CDR3 extends over 14 amino acids. Germline values: CDR1 SGHDN, CDR2 FVKESK. The ends lost 6 bases at V and 0 bases at J; junction bases unmatched: 5. The CDR3 loop is CASRRSGTSYEQYF. Here the CDR3 DNA reads TGTGCCAGCAGGCGGAGCGGGACCTCCTACGAGCAGTACTTC. Combining the CDR3 with reference TRBV14 and TRBJ2-7 gives the whole variable domain EAGVTQFPSHSVIEKGQTVTLRCDPISGHDNLYWYRRVMGKEIKFLLHFVKESKQDESGMPNNRFLAERTGGTYSTLKVQPAELEDSGVYFCASRRSGTSYEQYFGPGTRLTVT.

The chain employs TRBV6-5 and TRBJ1-6; 9 bases are shared with TRBD1. This CDR3 is 13 amino acids long. Germline V CDR1 and CDR2: MNHEY, SVGAGI. Trimming at V came to 10 bases and at J to 8 bases, leaving 6 bases not matched to a gene. CDR3 bases: TGTGCCACCTCCGGGACAGGGCATTCACCCCTCCACTTT. Its translation: CATSGTGHSPLHF.

V is TRBV18 and J is TRBJ2-7; 7 bases are a match to TRBD2. The CDR3 has 12 amino acids. The V segment lost 6 bases and the J segment 3 bases; nucleotides outside the gene matches: 2. CDR1 is KGHSH, CDR2 LQKENI, per germline. CDR3 nucleotide sequence: TGTGCCAGCTCTACGGGGGGCTACGAGCAGTACTTC. Residues: CASSTGGYEQYF.

This chain uses TRBV19 with TRBJ1-2; D possibly corresponds to TRBD1 (6 bases). Between the trimmed V and J ends, which lost 5 bases and 3 bases, there was a span of 19 bases. From germline, CDR1 is LNHDA and CDR2 SQIVND (reference sequence). This CDR3 comprises 16 residues. The CDR3 region is CASSPSLGGSDYGYTF. The CDR3 nucleotides are TGTGCCAGTAGTCCCTCGTTGGGGGGCAGCGACTATGGCTACACCTTC.

The CDR3 DNA is TGCGCCAGCAGCCACGCTGGGGGAAGGGAGCCTGAAGCTTTCTTT. This translates into CASSHAGGREPEAFF. This rearrangement joins TRBV4-1 to TRBJ1-1; TRBD1 might be the D (5 bases). V lost 3 bases and J lost 6, with 17 bases in between. Germline CDR1 reads MGHRA; CDR2 reads YSYEKL. This CDR3 is built from 15 residues.

V is TRBV7-6 and J is TRBJ2-3; possible D gene TRBD1, 5 bases. CDR3 length: 15 amino acids. Germline V gene sequence: CDR1 SGHVS, CDR2 FNYEAQ. Trimming removed 5 bases at V and 8 bases at J, with 20 bases between. CDR3 region: CASSLSRAKQGTQYF. For the CDR3, the DNA is TGTGCCAGCAGCCTGTCCCGCGCAAAGCAGGGTACGCAGTATTTT.